Presented here are 17 T cell receptor beta chains from one specimen sequenced in a study of regulatory T cells in long-lasting Graves disease. The time point: newly diagnosed GD, antithyroid drugs for less than 3 months. Isolated PBMC RNA provided the starting material for the TCR library. To make TCR beta libraries, researchers used iRepertoire HTBI primers and Arm-PCR of CDR3 regions. TCRdb analysed the multiplex PCR reads with MiXCR anew, one entry per CDR3 protein. The sample lists about 610,000 distinct CDR3 sequences; around 16% were seen once. The sample also formed part of further work on T cells in Graves' hyperthyroidism and ophthalmopathy.

Sequenced material: peripheral blood mononuclear cells (PBMCs), taken at new diagnosis, from a patient treated with antithyroid drugs. These receptors all stem from a man between 18 and 29 years old with Graves disease.

In this sample, this clonotype turned up a few times. This sequence joins TRBV6-9 and TRBJ1-1; 8 bases agree with TRBD1. The V gene's germline CDR1 is MNHGY and CDR2 SVAAGI. Trimming at V came to 4 bases and at J to 5 bases, leaving 12 bases not matched to a gene. The CDR3 contains 16 residues. CDR3 bases: TGTGCCAGCAGTTCCGGACAGGGCGTCGGGCGGACTGAAGCTTTCTTT. This translates into CASSSGQGVGRTEAFF.

This clonotype has a handful of counts. The chain joins TRBV6-1 to TRBJ1-2, with a possible D match to TRBD1 (6 bases). Germline V CDR1 and CDR2: MNHNS, SASEGT. The ends were cut back, 3 bases at V and 4 bases at J, with 12 bases in the middle. The CDR3 is 14 residues long. The CDR3 spells CASSEGAQGYGYTF. CDR3 nucleotide sequence: TGTGCCAGCAGTGAGGGGGCGCAGGGCTATGGCTACACCTTC.

This clonotype has a count of ten or more. The chain has TRBV13 and TRBJ2-1, with TRBD2 matching over 14 bases. The V segment lost 4 bases and the J segment 6 bases; nucleotides outside the gene matches: 8. Germline CDR1 and CDR2: PRHDT and FYEKMQ (reference sequence). This CDR3 comprises 17 residues. The CDR3 here is CASSSITGTSGSNEQFF. The DNA of the CDR3 is TGTGCCAGCAGCTCCATAACCGGGACTAGCGGGAGCAATGAGCAGTTCTTC.

This clonotype was counted ten times or more. The CDR3 DNA reads as TGTGCCAGCAGTTACTCTGGACTAGCGGGATCCTACGAGCAGTACTTC. It translates to CASSYSGLAGSYEQYF. J is TRBJ2-7 and V is TRBV6-5; 12 bases map to TRBD2. Trimming cost V 0 bases and J 1 base; bases outside gene matches: 1. Germline V gene sequence: CDR1 MNHEY, CDR2 SVGAGI. This CDR3 spans 16 amino acids.

V and J are TRBV20-1 and TRBJ2-1, with a tentative D call TRBD2 (5 bases). The V end was cut by 6 bases, the J end by 10 bases, with 16 bases between. Per germline, CDR1 DFQATT and CDR2 SNEGSKA (reference sequence). This CDR3 has 12 residues. Written as DNA, the CDR3 is TGCAGTGCCGGGCCTAGCACACGGGAGCAGTTCTTC. Translation gives CSAGPSTREQFF.

This clonotype was recorded at least ten times. This chain links TRBV6-1 with TRBJ1-5, with TRBD1 as a possible D gene (6 bases). The CDR3 is 15 amino acids. Per germline, CDR1 MNHNS and CDR2 SASEGT. V was pared by 5 bases and J by 7 bases, with 18 bases between. The CDR3: CASSHGHREYQPQHF. The CDR3 DNA reads as TGTGCCAGCAGTCACGGACACAGGGAATACCAGCCCCAGCATTTT.

For this clonotype: A much larger clone sits a single nucleotide away, making a read error possible. The chain has TRBV29-1 and TRBJ1-1; tentatively, D is TRBD1 (5 bases). Germline loops: CDR1 SQVTM, CDR2 ANQGSEA. This CDR3 has 11 amino acids. This CDR3 is CSVVRGTEVFF. The CDR3 DNA sequence: TGCAGCGTTGTGAGGGGCACTGAAGTTTTCTTT. Full variable domain (outside the CDR3, taken from reference TRBV29-1 and TRBJ1-1): SAVISQKPSRDICQRGTSLTIQCQVDSQVTMMFWYRQQPGQSLTLIATANQGSEATYESGFVIDKFPISRPNLTFSTLTVSNMSPEDSSIYLCSVVRGTEVFFGQGTRLTVV.

Ten or more counts support this clonotype. The rearrangement links TRBV11-2 to TRBJ2-2; TRBD1 or TRBD2 may be the D gene (5 bases each). The CDR3 is 15 residues long. Trimming left V 4 bases short and J 6 bases short, with 15 bases between. Per germline, CDR1 SGHAT and CDR2 FQNNGV. CDR3 sequence: CASSSQTVGAGELFF. The CDR3 bases are TGTGCCAGCAGCTCACAGACAGTGGGGGCCGGGGAGCTGTTTTTT.

A word on this clonotype: An end of the junction differs from the germline gene, which may be a read error. The gene calls are TRBV20-1 and TRBJ2-1; D is ambiguous. CDR1 and CDR2 (germline): DFQATT, SNEGSKA (reference sequence). This CDR3 has 15 residues. The CDR3 region is CSARGTYQTYSEQFF. The CDR3 region has the DNA TGCAGTGCTAGAGGTACCTACCAGACCTACAGTGAGCAGTTCTTC.

In this sample, this clonotype turned up many times. V gene TRBV20-1 combines with J gene TRBJ2-7; no reliable D call. CDR1 and CDR2 from the germline V gene are DFQATT and SNEGSKA (reference sequence). V was clipped by 3 bases and J by 0 bases, with 15 bases between them. CDR3 length: 15 residues. CDR3 sequence (DNA): TGCAGTGCTAGTGATTGGATTCTAACCTCCTACGAGCAGTACTTC. This sequence encodes CSASDWILTSYEQYF.

The rearrangement links TRBV3-1 to TRBJ2-5; 11 bases align to TRBD1. Germline values: CDR1 LGHDT, CDR2 YNNKEL (reference sequence). The CDR3 is made up of 16 amino acids. J lost 1 base, V lost 1 base, and 2 bases had no gene match. CDR3 bases: TGTGCCAGCAGCCAAGTAGGACAGGGGGCCCAAGAGACCCAGTACTTC. Protein product: CASSQVGQGAQETQYF.

In its sample, this clonotype was seen many times. The gene calls are TRBV10-2 and TRBJ2-3; 16 positions match TRBD2. The V and J ends lost 3 bases and 4 bases, in that order; junction bases with no gene match: 19. CDR3 length: 22 amino acids. Germline V CDR1 and CDR2: WSHSY, SAAADI. In DNA form, the CDR3 reads TGCGCCAGCAGTGACTGGAGAGGTAGCGGGACTAGCGGGAGGGCCTATCCAGATACGCAGTATTTT. Encoded protein: CASSDWRGSGTSGRAYPDTQYF.

This chain uses TRBV4-1 with TRBJ1-2; 9 bases match TRBD1. V was clipped by 3 bases and J by 8 bases; unmatched bases: 4. The CDR3 is 13 residues long. CDR1 is MGHRA, CDR2 YSYEKL, per germline. The CDR3 sequence: CASSQGQGWGYTF. In DNA form, the CDR3 reads TGCGCCAGCAGCCAGGGACAGGGATGGGGCTACACCTTC.

The genes are TRBV20-1 and TRBJ2-1, with TRBD1 matching 7 bases. V lost 6 bases, J lost 13 bases, and 15 bases stayed unmatched. From germline, CDR1 is DFQATT and CDR2 SNEGSKA (reference sequence). This CDR3 contains 13 residues. Here the CDR3 reads CSARDSALLIQFF. CDR3 nucleotides: TGCAGTGCCCGGGACAGTGCCCTCCTAATCCAGTTCTTC.

At least ten counts were recorded for this clonotype. The V gene is TRBV12-5, the J gene TRBJ1-1; 11 nucleotides agree with TRBD1. V lost 5 bases and J lost 0; bases outside the gene matches: 5. CDR1 and CDR2 (germline): LGHNT, FRNRAP. CDR3 length: 16 residues. The DNA for the CDR3 is TGTGCTAGTGGTACCCCGGGACAGGGGGTGAACACTGAAGCTTTCTTT. Translated, it gives CASGTPGQGVNTEAFF.

This chain links TRBV5-1 with TRBJ2-3; 7 positions match TRBD2. V trimming: 2 bases; J trimming: 4 bases; junction bases outside the gene matches: 16. The germline gives CDR1 SGHRS, CDR2 YFSETQ. The CDR3 sequence is 18 residues long. The CDR3 region is CASSFRSLGGRAADTQYF. In DNA form, the CDR3 reads TGCGCCAGCAGCTTTCGGTCTTTGGGTGGGAGGGCCGCAGATACGCAGTATTTT.

Many counts were recorded for this clonotype. The chain employs TRBV7-8 and TRBJ2-1; the match to TRBD1 covers 7 bases. The CDR3 contains 14 residues. Germline assignment: CDR1 SGHVS and CDR2 FQNEAQ. V dropped 7 bases and J dropped 7; count of bases not matched to a gene: 10. CDR3: CASTKNTGVNEQFF. The CDR3 nucleotides are TGTGCCAGCACCAAAAACACAGGGGTTAATGAGCAGTTCTTC.